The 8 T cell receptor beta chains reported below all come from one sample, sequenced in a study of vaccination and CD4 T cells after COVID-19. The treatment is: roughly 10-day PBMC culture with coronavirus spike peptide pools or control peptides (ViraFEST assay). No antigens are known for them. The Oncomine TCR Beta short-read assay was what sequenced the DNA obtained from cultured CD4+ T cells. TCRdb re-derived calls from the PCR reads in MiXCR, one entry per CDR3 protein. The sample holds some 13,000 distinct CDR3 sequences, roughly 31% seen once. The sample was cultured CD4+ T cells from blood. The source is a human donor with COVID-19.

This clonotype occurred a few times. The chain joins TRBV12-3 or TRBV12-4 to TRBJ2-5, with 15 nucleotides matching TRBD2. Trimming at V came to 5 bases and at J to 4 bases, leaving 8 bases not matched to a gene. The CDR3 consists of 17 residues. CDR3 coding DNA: TGTGCCAGCAGTGGGGGACTAGCGGGGGGTTTACGAGAGACCCAGTACTTC. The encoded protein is CASSGGLAGGLRETQYF.

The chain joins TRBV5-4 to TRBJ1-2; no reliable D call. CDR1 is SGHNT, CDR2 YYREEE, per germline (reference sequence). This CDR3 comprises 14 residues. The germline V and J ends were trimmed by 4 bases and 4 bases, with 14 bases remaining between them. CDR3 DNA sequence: TGTGCCAGCAGCCCTGTAGCCAGCCCCTATGGCTACACCTTC. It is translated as CASSPVASPYGYTF. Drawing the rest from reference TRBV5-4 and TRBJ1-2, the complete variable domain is ETGVTQSPTHLIKTRGQQVTLRCSSQSGHNTVSWYQQALGQGPQFIFQYYREEENGRGNFPPRFSGLQFPNYSSELNVNALELDDSALYLCASSPVASPYGYTFGSGTRLTVV.

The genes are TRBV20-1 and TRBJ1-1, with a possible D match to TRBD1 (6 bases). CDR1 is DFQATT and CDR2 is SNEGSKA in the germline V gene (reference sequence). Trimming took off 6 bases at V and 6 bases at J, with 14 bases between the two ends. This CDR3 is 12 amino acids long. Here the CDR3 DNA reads TGCAGTGCCGACCCCGGGGGGCCTGAAGCTTTCTTT. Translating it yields CSADPGGPEAFF.

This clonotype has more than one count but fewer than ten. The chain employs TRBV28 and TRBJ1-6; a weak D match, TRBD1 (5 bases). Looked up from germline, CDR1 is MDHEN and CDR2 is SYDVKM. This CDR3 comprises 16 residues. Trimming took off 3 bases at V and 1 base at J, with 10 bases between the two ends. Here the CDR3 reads CASSFYQGSYNSPLHF. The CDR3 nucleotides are TGTGCCAGCAGTTTTTACCAGGGTTCCTATAATTCACCCCTCCACTTT.

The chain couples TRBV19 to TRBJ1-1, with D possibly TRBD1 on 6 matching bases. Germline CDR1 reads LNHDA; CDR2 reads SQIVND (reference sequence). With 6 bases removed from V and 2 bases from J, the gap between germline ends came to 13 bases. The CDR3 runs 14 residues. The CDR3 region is CASSVEGGNTEAFF. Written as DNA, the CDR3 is TGTGCCAGTAGCGTGGAGGGGGGAAACACTGAAGCTTTCTTT.

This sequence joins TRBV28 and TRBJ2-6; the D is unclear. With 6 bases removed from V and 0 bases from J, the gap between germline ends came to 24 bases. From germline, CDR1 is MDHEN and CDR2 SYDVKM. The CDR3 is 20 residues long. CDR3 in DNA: TGTGCCAGCAGGCCACGCTGGGCAGGTCGGGCCCTCTCTGGGGCCAACGTCCTGACTTTC. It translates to CASRPRWAGRALSGANVLTF.

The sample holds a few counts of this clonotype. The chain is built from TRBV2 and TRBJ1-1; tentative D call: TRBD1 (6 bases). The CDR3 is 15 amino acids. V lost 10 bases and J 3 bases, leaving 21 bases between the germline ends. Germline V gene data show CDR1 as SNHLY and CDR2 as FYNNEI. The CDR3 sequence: CATKWGGGGDTEAFF. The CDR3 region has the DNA TGTGCCACCAAGTGGGGGGGCGGAGGGGACACTGAAGCTTTCTTT.

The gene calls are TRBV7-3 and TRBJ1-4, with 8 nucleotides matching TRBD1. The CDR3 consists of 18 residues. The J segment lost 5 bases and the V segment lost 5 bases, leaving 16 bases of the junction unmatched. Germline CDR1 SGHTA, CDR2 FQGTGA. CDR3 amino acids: CASSPTGTGLGENEKLFF. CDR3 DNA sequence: TGTGCCAGCAGCCCAACCGGGACAGGCCTTGGCGAAAATGAAAAACTGTTTTTT. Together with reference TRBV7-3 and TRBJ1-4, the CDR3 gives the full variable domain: GAGVSQTPSNKVTEKGKYVELRCDPISGHTALYWYRQSLGQGPEFLIYFQGTGAADDSGLPNDRFFAVRPEGSVSTLKIQRTERGDSAVYLCASSPTGTGLGENEKLFFGSGTQLSVL.